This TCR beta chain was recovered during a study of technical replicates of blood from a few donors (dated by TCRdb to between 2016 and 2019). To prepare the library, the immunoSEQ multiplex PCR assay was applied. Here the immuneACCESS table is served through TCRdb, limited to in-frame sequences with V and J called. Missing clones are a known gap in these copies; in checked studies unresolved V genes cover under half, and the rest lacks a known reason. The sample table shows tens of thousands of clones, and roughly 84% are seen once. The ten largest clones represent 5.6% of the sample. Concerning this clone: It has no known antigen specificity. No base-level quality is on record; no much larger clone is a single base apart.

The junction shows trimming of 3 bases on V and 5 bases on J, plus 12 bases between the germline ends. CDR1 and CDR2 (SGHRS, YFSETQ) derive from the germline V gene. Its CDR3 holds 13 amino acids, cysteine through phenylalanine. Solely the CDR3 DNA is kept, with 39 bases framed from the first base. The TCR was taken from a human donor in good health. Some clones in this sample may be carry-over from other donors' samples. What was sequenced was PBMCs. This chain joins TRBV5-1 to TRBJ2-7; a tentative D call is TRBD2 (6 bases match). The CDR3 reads CASSWAGWDEQYF. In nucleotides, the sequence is TGCGCCAGCAGCTGGGCGGGGTGGGACGAGCAGTACTTC.